A single sample gave rise to the 5 T cell receptor beta chains below, sequenced in a study of Graves' ophthalmopathy and Graves' hyperthyroidism. Amplification of the TCR beta CDR3 regions used RNA transcripts (as template). Scientists carried out first-round RT-PCR using HTBI primers and then a second-round multiplex PCR. TCRdb reanalysed the multiplex PCR reads using MiXCR and keeps one entry per CDR3 protein. The sample carries over a million distinct CDR3 sequences, about 40% recorded once. The sequenced material came from peripheral blood or thyroid tissue (not recorded which). The origin of the receptors is an adult man with Graves' hyperthyroidism.

In this sample, this clonotype turned up once. The junction shows a germline mismatch at one end, possibly a read error. The chain links TRBV6-5 to TRBJ2-6; TRBD1 aligns across 10 bases. Germline V gives CDR1 MNHEY, CDR2 SVGAGI. The CDR3 length is 14 residues. The DNA for the CDR3 is TGTGCCAGCAACACCGGGACAGGGGCCAACGTCTTGACTTTC. This codes for CASNTGTGANVLTF.

This clonotype appeared a few times. The rearrangement joins TRBV6-5 to TRBJ2-7; D possibly corresponds to TRBD1 (6 bases). The CDR3 contains 14 residues. V was cut by 5 bases and J by 5 bases, with 16 bases left in between. Germline V gene lookup returns CDR1 MNHEY and CDR2 SVGAGI. CDR3 region: CASSTKQGTHEQYF. DNA for the CDR3: TGTGCCAGCAGTACTAAACAGGGAACCCACGAGCAGTACTTC.

This clonotype was recorded many times. The V gene is TRBV11-2, the J gene TRBJ1-1; 7 bases are shared with TRBD1. Looked up from germline, CDR1 is SGHAT and CDR2 is FQNNGV. CDR3 length: 15 amino acids. Trimming cost V 3 bases and J 2 bases; bases outside gene matches: 6. The CDR3 sequence is CASSFTGVQNTEAFF. The CDR3 nucleotides are TGTGCCAGCAGCTTCACAGGGGTCCAAAACACTGAAGCTTTCTTT.

About this clonotype itself: One end of the junction does not line up with germline, which may come from a read error. V usage is TRBV7-2 and J usage is TRBJ2-5; TRBD2 aligns across 7 bases. Germline CDR1 SGHTA, CDR2 FQGNSA. The CDR3 has 12 residues. The CDR3 spells CASREGREIQYF. As DNA, the CDR3 is TGTGCCAGCAGGGAGGGGCGGGAGATCCAGTACTTC.

This clonotype has more than one count but fewer than ten. The rearrangement links TRBV11-2 to TRBJ2-7; tentative D call: TRBD1 (6 bases). The CDR3 sequence is 14 residues long. Trimming took 5 bases from V and 3 from J, leaving 14 bases between them. Germline values: CDR1 SGHAT, CDR2 FQNNGV. The CDR3 loop reads CASSLWTENYEQYF. CDR3 DNA sequence: TGTGCCAGCAGCCTTTGGACAGAAAACTACGAGCAGTACTTC.